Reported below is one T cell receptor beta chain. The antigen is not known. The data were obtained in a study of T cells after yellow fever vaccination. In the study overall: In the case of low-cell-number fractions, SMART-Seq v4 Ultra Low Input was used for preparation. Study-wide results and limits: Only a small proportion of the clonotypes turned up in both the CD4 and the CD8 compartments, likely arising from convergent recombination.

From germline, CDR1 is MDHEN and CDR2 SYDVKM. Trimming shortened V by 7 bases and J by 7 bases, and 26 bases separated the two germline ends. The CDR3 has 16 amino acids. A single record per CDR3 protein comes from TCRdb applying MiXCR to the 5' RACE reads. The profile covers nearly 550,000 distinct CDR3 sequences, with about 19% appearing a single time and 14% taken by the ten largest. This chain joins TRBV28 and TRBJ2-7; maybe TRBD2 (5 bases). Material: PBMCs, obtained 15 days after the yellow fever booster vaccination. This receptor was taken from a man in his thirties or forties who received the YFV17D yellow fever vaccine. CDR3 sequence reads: CASNSLGVISTSEQYF. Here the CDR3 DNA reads TGTGCCAGCAACAGCCTAGGTGTGATTTCTACTAGTGAGCAGTACTTC.